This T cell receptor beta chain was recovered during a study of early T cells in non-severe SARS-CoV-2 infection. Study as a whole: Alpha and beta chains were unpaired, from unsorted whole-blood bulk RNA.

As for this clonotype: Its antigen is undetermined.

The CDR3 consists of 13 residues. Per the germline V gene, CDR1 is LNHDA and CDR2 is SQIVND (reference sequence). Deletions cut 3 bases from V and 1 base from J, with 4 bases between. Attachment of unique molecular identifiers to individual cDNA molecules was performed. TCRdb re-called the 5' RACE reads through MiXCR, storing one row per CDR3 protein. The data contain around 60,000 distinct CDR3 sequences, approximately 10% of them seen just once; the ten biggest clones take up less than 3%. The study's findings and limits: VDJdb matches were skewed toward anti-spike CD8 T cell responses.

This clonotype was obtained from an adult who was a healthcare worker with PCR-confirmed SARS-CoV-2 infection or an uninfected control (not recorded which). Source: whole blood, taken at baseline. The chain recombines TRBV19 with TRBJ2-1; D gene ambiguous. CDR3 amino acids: CASSMVSYNEQFF. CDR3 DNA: TGTGCCAGTAGTATGGTGTCCTACAATGAGCAGTTCTTC.